The TCR beta chain described here comes from a study of CD8 T cells in Susac syndrome. CDR1 is ENHRY and CDR2 is SYGVKD in the germline V gene. V was clipped by 7 bases and J by 10 bases; unmatched bases: 7. The CDR3 spans 13 residues. cDNA came from approximately 0.5 to 1 ug RNA primed by random hexamers. TCRdb used MiXCR to reprocess the immunoSEQ multiplex PCR reads, holding one entry per CDR3 protein. The sample yields over 100,000 distinct CDR3 sequences, about 95% seen once. This clonotype originated in a human donor with Susac syndrome. The specimen was CD8+ T cells from PBMCs. This chain uses TRBV10-3 with TRBJ1-6; TRBD1 agrees at 7 bases. The CDR3 DNA reads as TGTGCCATCACAACAGGGGCAGAGTCACCCCTCCACTTT. This sequence encodes CAITTGAESPLHF.